Listed here are 10 T cell receptor beta chains from one sample, sequenced in a study of cytomegalovirus exposure and HLA in healthy donors. With 60 Vbeta and 13 Jbeta primers, the PCR was carried out. The assay was immunoSEQ multiplex PCR, and TCRdb's table has in-frame clones only and misses some. The data show some 150,000 clones, around four fifths seen once. Sequencing used PBMCs. These receptors all stem from a female donor in good health and CMV-seronegative.

The table lists this clone with a few counts. The chain combines TRBV19 with TRBJ1-1, with 7 bases that match TRBD1. The CDR3 has 12 amino acids. The junction had 5 bases not matched to a gene; V was cut back by 10 bases and J by 3 bases. Germline CDR1 LNHDA, CDR2 SQIVND (reference sequence). CDR3 sequence (DNA): TGTGCCACCTCTCAGGGGGACACTGAAGCTTTCTTT. It encodes CATSQGDTEAFF.

The chain recombines TRBV19 with TRBJ1-3; D ambiguous. The CDR3 sequence is 13 residues long. Trimming took off 8 bases at V and 2 bases at J, with 10 bases between the two ends. Germline CDR1 and CDR2: LNHDA and SQIVND (reference sequence). CDR3 sequence: CASARGTGNTIYF. As DNA, the CDR3 is TGTGCCAGTGCTCGAGGGACTGGAAACACCATATATTTT.

This sequence joins TRBV18 and TRBJ2-1; 11 bases agree with TRBD2. Germline loops: CDR1 KGHSH, CDR2 LQKENI. The CDR3 contains 14 residues. Trimming removed 4 bases from V and 8 bases from J; junction bases left unmatched: 4. The CDR3: CASSLAGGPDEQFF. The CDR3 nucleotides are TGTGCCAGCTCACTAGCGGGAGGGCCGGATGAGCAGTTCTTC.

J is TRBJ1-2 and V is TRBV14, with TRBD1 identical over 8 bases. CDR3 length: 15 residues. After removal of 4 bases from V and 4 bases from J, the junction contained 8 bases not matched to a gene. In germline, CDR1 is SGHDN, CDR2 FVKESK. The CDR3 region has the DNA TGTGCCAGCAGCCTGCTTCAGGGGGCTGGCTATGGCTACACCTTC. Translation gives CASSLLQGAGYGYTF.

This chain connects TRBV6-5 to TRBJ2-5; perhaps TRBD1 as D (5 bases). The germline gives CDR1 MNHEY, CDR2 SVGAGI. CDR3 length: 14 residues. Trimming removed 2 bases from V and 6 bases from J, with 13 bases in between. In nucleotides, the CDR3 is TGTGCCAGCAGTTACGGAGACAGTGGGAAGACCCAGTACTTC. Its translation is CASSYGDSGKTQYF.

V and J are TRBV7-6 and TRBJ2-2; tentative D call: TRBD2 (6 bases). The CDR3 totals 18 residues. Trimming removed 0 bases at V and 0 bases at J, with 14 bases between. Looked up from germline, CDR1 is SGHVS and CDR2 is FNYEAQ. The CDR3 sequence is CASSLARPGVANTGELFF. In nucleotides, the CDR3 is TGTGCCAGCAGCTTAGCGCGTCCGGGGGTGGCGAACACCGGGGAGCTGTTTTTT.

This clone was seen just once. The chain is built from TRBV16 and TRBJ2-7, with 9 bases aligning to TRBD2. The V segment lost 1 base and the J segment 5 bases; nucleotides outside the gene matches: 6. Germline CDR1 and CDR2: KGHSY and FQNENV. This CDR3 has 15 amino acids. This CDR3 reads CASSQFRIAGDEQYF. The CDR3 bases are TGTGCCAGCAGCCAATTTAGGATAGCGGGAGACGAGCAGTACTTC.

Of note for this clone: Relative to the germline gene, one junction end is altered; a read error may explain this. The chain employs TRBV7-7 and TRBJ2-1; 10 nucleotides match TRBD2. Germline loops: CDR1 SSHAT, CDR2 FNYEAQ (reference sequence). The CDR3 has 16 amino acids. The CDR3 coding sequence is TGTGCTAGCAGCGCCCGGACTAGCGGTTCCTACAATGAGCAGTTCTTC. Protein product: CASSARTSGSYNEQFF.

The gene calls are TRBV9 and TRBJ2-3, with D maybe TRBD2 (7 bases). In germline, CDR1 is SGDLS, CDR2 YYNGEE. V was clipped by 0 bases and J by 2 bases, with 19 bases between them. There are 18 residues in the CDR3. CDR3 DNA sequence: TGTGCCAGCAGCGTAGGGATTGGGGGGGGCCCCATCACAGATACGCAGTATTTT. Translating gives CASSVGIGGGPITDTQYF.

The chain combines TRBV19 with TRBJ1-2; TRBD1 aligns across 7 bases. The ends lost 5 bases at V and 7 bases at J; junction bases unmatched: 16. The germline V gene has CDR1 LNHDA and CDR2 SQIVND (reference sequence). The CDR3 runs to 16 residues. The CDR3 coding sequence is TGTGCCAGTAGTCTCCAGCATACAGGGGCCGCGGGTGGCTACACCTTC. It yields the protein CASSLQHTGAAGGYTF.